This TCR beta chain was sequenced during a study of CD8 T cells in ankylosing spondylitis. Study findings and constraints: A CD8+ phenotype characterized the disease-linked clones, which were relatively rare in peripheral blood. Ankylosing spondylitis blood seemed to carry a telltale TCR beta motif made of several highly homologous variants. According to the report, clones linked to the disease were significantly enriched in matched synovial fluid samples taken from ankylosing spondylitis patients.

The length of the CDR3 is 14 residues. The V segment lost 1 base and the J segment 8 bases; nucleotides outside the gene matches: 7. The germline V gene encodes CDR1 MNHNY and CDR2 SVGAGI (reference sequence). In this sample, this clonotype turned up many times. Antigen unknown. Using quantitative 5'-RACE with molecular barcodes, the authors made TCR beta libraries. MiXCR, run by TCRdb on the 5' RACE reads, gives a single entry per CDR3 protein. The repertoire consists of 250,000 or so distinct CDR3 sequences, with over 8.5% occurring once and the leading ten covering 6% to 8.5%. Sequencing was performed on blood, either unsorted or a sorted T cell fraction (not recorded which). The clonotype comes from a male donor with ankylosing spondylitis or in good health (not recorded which). The chain combines TRBV6-6 with TRBJ1-2; 7 positions match TRBD1. The CDR3 loop reads CASSYLGGAEGYTF. As DNA, the CDR3 is TGTGCCAGCAGTTACTTAGGGGGCGCAGAAGGCTACACCTTC.